Listed here is a single T cell receptor (beta chain). CDR3 length equals 16 residues. CDR1 and CDR2 (germline): MNHNS, SASEGT. V trimming: 4 bases; J trimming: 2 bases; junction bases outside the gene matches: 9. This entry belongs to a study of Ad26.COV2.S vaccination and SARS-CoV-2 variants. TCRdb keeps only in-frame clones here, not all; method: immunoSEQ multiplex PCR. The sample includes fewer than 800,000 clones, 89% of them seen just once. The treatment was: around 19 received Ad26.COV2.S at low or high dose, single or two shots; roughly 5 received placebo; per-sample allocation not given. Sampling was performed 63 days after the first vaccine or placebo injection. Recruitment in Boston yielded a donor of adult age, 18-55 years.

The TCR comes from a person between 18 and 65 years old who received the Ad26.COV2.S COVID-19 vaccine or a placebo. The specimen comprised peripheral blood, sampled in a trial of Ad26.COV2.S vaccine versus placebo. The chain combines TRBV6-1 with TRBJ2-5, with 8 bases fitting TRBD1. The CDR3 here is CASSGNLRDRQETQYF. In DNA, the CDR3 is TGTGCCAGCAGTGGCAACCTCCGGGACAGGCAAGAGACCCAGTACTTC.